The next 9 T cell receptor beta chains were all read from a single sample in a study of shared clonotypes between healthy human individuals. Data came from immunoSEQ multiplex PCR; TCRdb stores just in-frame clones and leaves some out. The sample records around 2,000,000 clones, around 96% being singletons. CD8 cells regarded as naive lacked CD45RO, were positively chosen for CCR7, and omitted terminally differentiated effector memory CD45RA+ cells. Sequenced: naive CD8+ T cells sorted from blood. These TCRs come from a man between 18 and 35 years old in good health.

The rearrangement joins TRBV27 to TRBJ2-7; D possibly corresponds to TRBD2 (6 bases). This CDR3 has 13 amino acids. Trimming took off 4 bases at V and 6 bases at J, with 13 bases between the two ends. Germline CDR1 is MNHEY and CDR2 is SMNVEV (reference sequence). CDR3 sequence: CASSYAGPSEQYF. CDR3 DNA sequence: TGTGCCAGCAGTTACGCGGGACCTTCCGAGCAGTACTTC.

V and J are TRBV7-9 and TRBJ2-5, with a tentative D call TRBD2 (5 bases). Trimming took off 0 bases at V and 2 bases at J, with 13 bases between the two ends. CDR1 SEHNR and CDR2 FQNEAQ come from the germline V gene (reference sequence). This CDR3 is built from 16 residues. The CDR3: CASSLAWRPDQETQYF. The DNA for the CDR3 is TGTGCCAGCAGCTTAGCGTGGAGGCCAGATCAAGAGACCCAGTACTTC. The whole variable domain, filled in from reference TRBV7-9 and TRBJ2-5, reads DTGVSQNPRHKITKRGQNVTFRCDPISEHNRLYWYRQTLGQGPEFLTYFQNEAQLEKSRLLSDRFSAERPKGSFSTLEIQRTEQGDSAMYLCASSLAWRPDQETQYFGPGTRLLVL.

The chain is built from TRBV30 and TRBJ2-3; D is perhaps TRBD2 (6 bases). The CDR3 runs 15 residues. V lost 0 bases and J lost 2, with 12 bases in between. In germline, CDR1 is GTSNPN, CDR2 SVGIG (reference sequence). As DNA, the CDR3 is TGTGCCTGGAGTGTAGGTAGCGGTCCCACAGATACGCAGTATTTT. Protein product: CAWSVGSGPTDTQYF.

The V call is TRBV7-9, the J call TRBJ2-7; 7 positions agree with TRBD1. Germline trimming cut 5 bases from V and 4 bases from J; bases unmatched to any gene: 14. The CDR3 contains 16 residues. The germline CDR1 and CDR2 sequences are SEHNR and FQNEAQ (reference sequence). CDR3 in DNA: TGTGCCAGCAGCCCCACCTACATCATACAGGGGTACGAGCAGTACTTC. This gives the protein CASSPTYIIQGYEQYF.

The chain carries TRBV5-6 and TRBJ1-5, with D perhaps matching TRBD1 (5 bases). The CDR3 is 14 residues long. Trimming left V 2 bases short and J 5 bases short, with 11 bases between. From germline, CDR1 is SGHDT and CDR2 YYEEEE. CDR3: CASSFWAGHQPQHF. The DNA of the CDR3 is TGTGCCAGCAGCTTTTGGGCAGGGCATCAGCCCCAGCATTTT. The full variable domain, completed using reference TRBV5-6 and TRBJ1-5, is DAGVTQSPTHLIKTRGQQVTLRCSPKSGHDTVSWYQQALGQGPQFIFQYYEEEERQRGNFPDRFSGHQFPNYSSELNVNALLLGDSALYLCASSFWAGHQPQHFGDGTRLSIL.

The chain is built from TRBV28 and TRBJ1-4; TRBD1 aligns across 7 bases. With V trimmed by 6 bases and J by 4 bases, 20 bases remained unmatched. This CDR3 has 19 residues. CDR1 and CDR2 from the germline V gene are MDHEN and SYDVKM. CDR3 coding DNA: TGTGCCAGCAGCCCGTCATGGGAGGGGGCCTTAGCTCATAATGAAAAACTGTTTTTT. Its translation: CASSPSWEGALAHNEKLFF.

The count of this clone is one. The V call is TRBV5-1, the J call TRBJ2-2; D is undetermined. The CDR3 totals 13 residues. Germline values: CDR1 SGHRS, CDR2 YFSETQ. Deletions cut 1 base from V and 4 bases from J, with 5 bases between. CDR3 in DNA: TGCGCCAGCAGCTTGATCCTCACCGGGGAGCTGTTTTTT. Translating it yields CASSLILTGELFF.

The rearrangement joins TRBV5-1 to TRBJ2-7; TRBD1 aligns across 10 bases. J gave up 5 bases and V 0 bases, and 2 bases lay outside the gene matches. This CDR3 contains 14 residues. The germline V gene encodes CDR1 SGHRS and CDR2 YFSETQ. The CDR3, as DNA: TGCGCCAGCAGCTTGGGGGACAGGGGCCACGAGCAGTACTTC. As protein: CASSLGDRGHEQYF.

As DNA, the CDR3 is TGCGCCAGCAGCTTGATGTGGGGATACGAGCAGTACTTC. Encoded protein: CASSLMWGYEQYF. The chain is built from TRBV5-1 and TRBJ2-7; D is unclear. V lost 1 base and J 4 bases, leaving 9 bases between the germline ends. CDR3 length: 13 residues. Germline CDR1 is SGHRS and CDR2 is YFSETQ. The full variable domain, with the rest looked up from reference TRBV5-1 and TRBJ2-7, is KAGVTQTPRYLIKTRGQQVTLSCSPISGHRSVSWYQQTPGQGLQFLFEYFSETQRNKGNFPGRFSGRQFSNSRSEMNVSTLELGDSALYLCASSLMWGYEQYFGPGTRLTVT.